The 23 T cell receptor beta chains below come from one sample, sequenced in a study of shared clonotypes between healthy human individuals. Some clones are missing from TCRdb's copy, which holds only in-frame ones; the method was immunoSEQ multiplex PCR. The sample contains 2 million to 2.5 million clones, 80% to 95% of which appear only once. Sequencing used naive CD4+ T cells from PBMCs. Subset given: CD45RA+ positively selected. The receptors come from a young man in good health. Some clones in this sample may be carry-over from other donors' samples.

The CDR3 sequence: CASSGGRGSGANVLTF. Here the CDR3 DNA reads TGTGCCAGCAGTGGAGGGCGGGGGTCTGGGGCCAACGTCCTGACTTTC. The chain recombines TRBV2 with TRBJ2-6; TRBD2 agrees at 7 bases. CDR3 length: 16 residues. The V gene end was trimmed by 4 bases and the J gene end by 1 base; junction bases not matched to a gene: 4. The germline V gene encodes CDR1 SNHLY and CDR2 FYNNEI. The complete variable domain, with remaining parts taken from reference TRBV2 and TRBJ2-6, reads EPEVTQTPSHQVTQMGQEVILRCVPISNHLYFYWYRQILGQKVEFLVSFYNNEISEKSEIFDDQFSVERPDGSNFTLKIRSTKLEDSAMYFCASSGGRGSGANVLTFGAGSRLTVL.

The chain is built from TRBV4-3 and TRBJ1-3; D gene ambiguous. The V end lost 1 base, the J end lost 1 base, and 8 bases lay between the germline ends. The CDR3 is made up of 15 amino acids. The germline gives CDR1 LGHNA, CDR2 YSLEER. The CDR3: CASSQAPRSGNTIYF. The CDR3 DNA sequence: TGCGCCAGCAGCCAAGCGCCCCGGTCTGGAAACACCATATATTTT.

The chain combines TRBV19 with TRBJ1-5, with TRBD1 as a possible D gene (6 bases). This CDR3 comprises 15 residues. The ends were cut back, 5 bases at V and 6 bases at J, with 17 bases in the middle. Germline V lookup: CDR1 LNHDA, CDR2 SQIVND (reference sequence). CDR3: CASSALRGGGQPQHF. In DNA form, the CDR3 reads TGTGCCAGTAGTGCACTTCGAGGGGGAGGTCAGCCCCAGCATTTT.

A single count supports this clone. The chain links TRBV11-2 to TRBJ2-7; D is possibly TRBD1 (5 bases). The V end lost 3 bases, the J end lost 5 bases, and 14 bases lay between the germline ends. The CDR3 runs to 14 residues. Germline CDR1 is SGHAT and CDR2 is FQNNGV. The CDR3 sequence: CASSFRASGHEQYF. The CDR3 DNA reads TGTGCCAGCAGCTTTAGGGCTTCAGGGCACGAGCAGTACTTC. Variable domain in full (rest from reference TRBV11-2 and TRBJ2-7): EAGVAQSPRYKIIEKRQSVAFWCNPISGHATLYWYQQILGQGPKLLIQFQNNGVVDDSQLPKDRFSAERLKGVDSTLKIQPAKLEDSAVYLCASSFRASGHEQYFGPGTRLTVT.

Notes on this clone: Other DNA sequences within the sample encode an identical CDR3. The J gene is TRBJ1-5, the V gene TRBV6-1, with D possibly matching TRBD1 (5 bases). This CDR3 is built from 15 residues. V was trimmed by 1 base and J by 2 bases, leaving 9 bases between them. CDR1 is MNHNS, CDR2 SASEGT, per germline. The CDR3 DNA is TGTGCCAGCAGTGAAGGTCAGGGAGGCAATCAGCCCCAGCATTTT. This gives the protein CASSEGQGGNQPQHF.

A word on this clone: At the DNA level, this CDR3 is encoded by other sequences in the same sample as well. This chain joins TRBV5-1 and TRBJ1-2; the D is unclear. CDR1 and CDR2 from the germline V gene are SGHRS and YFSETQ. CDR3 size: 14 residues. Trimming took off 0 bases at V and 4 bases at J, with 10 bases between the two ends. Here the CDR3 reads CASSLEATSYGYTF. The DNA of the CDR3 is TGCGCCAGCAGCTTGGAGGCCACAAGCTATGGCTACACCTTC.

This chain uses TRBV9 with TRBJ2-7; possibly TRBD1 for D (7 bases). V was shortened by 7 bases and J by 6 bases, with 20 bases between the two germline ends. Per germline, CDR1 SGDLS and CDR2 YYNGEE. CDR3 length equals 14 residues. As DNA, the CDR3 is TGTGCCAGCTCGACAGGGACTCTCGGCGGCGAGCAGTACTTC. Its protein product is CASSTGTLGGEQYF.

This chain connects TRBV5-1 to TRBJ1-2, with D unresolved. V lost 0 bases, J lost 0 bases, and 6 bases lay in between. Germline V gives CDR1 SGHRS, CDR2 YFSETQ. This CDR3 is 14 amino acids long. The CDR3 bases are TGCGCCAGCAGCTTGGGTGTCTCTAACTATGGCTACACCTTC. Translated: CASSLGVSNYGYTF.

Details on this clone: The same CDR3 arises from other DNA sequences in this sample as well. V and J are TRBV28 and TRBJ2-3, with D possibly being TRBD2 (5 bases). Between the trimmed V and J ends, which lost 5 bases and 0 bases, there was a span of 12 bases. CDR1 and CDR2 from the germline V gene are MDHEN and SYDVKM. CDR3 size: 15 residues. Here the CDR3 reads CASSPPLASTDTQYF. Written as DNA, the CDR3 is TGTGCCAGCAGTCCGCCTCTAGCAAGCACAGATACGCAGTATTTT.

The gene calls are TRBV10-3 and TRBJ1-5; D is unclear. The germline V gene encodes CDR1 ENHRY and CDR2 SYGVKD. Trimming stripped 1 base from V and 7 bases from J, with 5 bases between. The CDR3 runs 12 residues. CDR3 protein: CAISEYGQPQHF. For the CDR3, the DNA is TGTGCCATCAGTGAGTACGGGCAGCCCCAGCATTTT.

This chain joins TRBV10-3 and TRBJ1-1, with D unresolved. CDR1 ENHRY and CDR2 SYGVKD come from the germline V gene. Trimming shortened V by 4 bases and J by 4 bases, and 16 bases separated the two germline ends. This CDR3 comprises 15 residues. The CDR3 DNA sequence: TGTGCCATCAGTGGCAGTGCCGTAACGGGCACTGAAGCTTTCTTT. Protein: CAISGSAVTGTEAFF.

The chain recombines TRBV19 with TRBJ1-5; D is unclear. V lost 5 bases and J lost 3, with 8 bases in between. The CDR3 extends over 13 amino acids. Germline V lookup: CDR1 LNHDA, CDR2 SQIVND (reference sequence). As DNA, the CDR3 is TGTGCCAGTAGTGGGCAGTACAATCAGCCCCAGCATTTT. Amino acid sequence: CASSGQYNQPQHF.

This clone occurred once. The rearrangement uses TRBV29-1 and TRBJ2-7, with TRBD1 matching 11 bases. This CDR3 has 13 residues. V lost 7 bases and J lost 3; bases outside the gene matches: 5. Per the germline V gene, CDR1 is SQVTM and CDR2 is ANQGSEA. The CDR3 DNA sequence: TGCAGCGCCGGACAGGGGGCCGGCTACGAGCAGTACTTC. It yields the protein CSAGQGAGYEQYF.

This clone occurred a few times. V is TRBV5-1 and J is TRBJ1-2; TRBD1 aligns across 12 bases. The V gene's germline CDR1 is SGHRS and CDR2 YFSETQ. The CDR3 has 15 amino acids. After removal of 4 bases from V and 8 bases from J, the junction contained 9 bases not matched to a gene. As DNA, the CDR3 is TGCGCCAGCAGCCCTAAGGGACAGGGGGCGTTCGGCTACACCTTC. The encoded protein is CASSPKGQGAFGYTF.

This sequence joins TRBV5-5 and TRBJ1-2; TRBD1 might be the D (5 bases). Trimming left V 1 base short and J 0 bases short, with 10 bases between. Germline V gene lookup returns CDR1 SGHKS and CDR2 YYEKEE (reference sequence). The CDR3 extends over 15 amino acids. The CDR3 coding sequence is TGTGCCAGCAGCTTGTTAGGGGTATCTAACTATGGCTACACCTTC. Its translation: CASSLLGVSNYGYTF. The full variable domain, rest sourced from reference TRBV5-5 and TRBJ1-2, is DAGVTQSPTHLIKTRGQQVTLRCSPISGHKSVSWYQQVLGQGPQFIFQYYEKEERGRGNFPDRFSARQFPNYSSELNVNALLLGDSALYLCASSLLGVSNYGYTFGSGTRLTVV.

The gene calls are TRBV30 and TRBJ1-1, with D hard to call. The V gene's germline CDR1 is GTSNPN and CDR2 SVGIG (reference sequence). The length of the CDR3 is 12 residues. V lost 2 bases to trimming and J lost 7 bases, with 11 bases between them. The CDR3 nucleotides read TGTGCCTGGAGTCCGCTGTCGAGTGAAGCTTTCTTT. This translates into CAWSPLSSEAFF.

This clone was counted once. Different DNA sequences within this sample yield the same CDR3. CDR3 sequence (DNA): TGTGCCAGCAGCCCCCTAGCCGAAAGCTCCTACAATGAGCAGTTCTTC. Protein: CASSPLAESSYNEQFF. The chain is built from TRBV4-2 and TRBJ2-1; D is possibly TRBD2 (5 bases). This CDR3 has 16 residues. Germline lookup yields CDR1 LGHNA and CDR2 YNFKEQ. V lost 4 bases, J lost 0 bases, and 13 bases lay in between.

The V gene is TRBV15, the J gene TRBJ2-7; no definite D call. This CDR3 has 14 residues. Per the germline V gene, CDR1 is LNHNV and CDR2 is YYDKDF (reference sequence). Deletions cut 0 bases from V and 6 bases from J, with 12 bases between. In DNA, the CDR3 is TGTGCCACCAGCAGAGATCATAAGGTTGGCGAGCAGTACTTC. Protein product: CATSRDHKVGEQYF.

CDR3 sequence reads: CASSLAVETDTQYF. CDR3 in DNA: TGCGCCAGCAGCTTGGCGGTAGAGACAGATACGCAGTATTTT. The J gene is TRBJ2-3, the V gene TRBV5-1; D is unresolved. CDR1 SGHRS and CDR2 YFSETQ come from the germline V gene. Between the trimmed V and J ends, which lost 0 bases and 3 bases, there was a span of 8 bases. The CDR3 loop spans 14 amino acids.

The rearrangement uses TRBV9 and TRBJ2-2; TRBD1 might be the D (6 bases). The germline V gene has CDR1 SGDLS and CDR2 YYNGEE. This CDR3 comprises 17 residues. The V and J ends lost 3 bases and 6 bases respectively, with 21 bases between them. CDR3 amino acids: CASSAQVNREWAGELFF. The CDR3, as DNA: TGTGCCAGCAGCGCCCAAGTGAACAGGGAATGGGCCGGGGAGCTGTTTTTT.

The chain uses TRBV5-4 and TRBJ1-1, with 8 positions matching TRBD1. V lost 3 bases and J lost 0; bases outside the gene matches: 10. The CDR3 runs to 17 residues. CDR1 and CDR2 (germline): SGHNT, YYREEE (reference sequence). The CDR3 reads CASSSGRDRFLNTEAFF. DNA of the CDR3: TGTGCCAGCAGCTCCGGCCGGGACAGGTTCCTGAACACTGAAGCTTTCTTT.

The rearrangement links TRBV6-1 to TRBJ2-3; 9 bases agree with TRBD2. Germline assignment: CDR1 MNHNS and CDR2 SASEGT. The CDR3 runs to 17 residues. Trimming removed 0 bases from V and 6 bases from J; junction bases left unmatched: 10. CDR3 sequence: CASSEASGGRARDTQYF. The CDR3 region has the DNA TGTGCCAGCAGTGAAGCATCCGGCGGGAGGGCCAGGGATACGCAGTATTTT.

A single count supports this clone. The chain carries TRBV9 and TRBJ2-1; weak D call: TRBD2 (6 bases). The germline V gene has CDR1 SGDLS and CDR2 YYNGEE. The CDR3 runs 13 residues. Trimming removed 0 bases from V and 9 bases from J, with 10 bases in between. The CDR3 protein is CASSVVGGGEQFF. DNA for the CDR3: TGTGCCAGCAGCGTAGTCGGGGGAGGTGAGCAGTTCTTC.